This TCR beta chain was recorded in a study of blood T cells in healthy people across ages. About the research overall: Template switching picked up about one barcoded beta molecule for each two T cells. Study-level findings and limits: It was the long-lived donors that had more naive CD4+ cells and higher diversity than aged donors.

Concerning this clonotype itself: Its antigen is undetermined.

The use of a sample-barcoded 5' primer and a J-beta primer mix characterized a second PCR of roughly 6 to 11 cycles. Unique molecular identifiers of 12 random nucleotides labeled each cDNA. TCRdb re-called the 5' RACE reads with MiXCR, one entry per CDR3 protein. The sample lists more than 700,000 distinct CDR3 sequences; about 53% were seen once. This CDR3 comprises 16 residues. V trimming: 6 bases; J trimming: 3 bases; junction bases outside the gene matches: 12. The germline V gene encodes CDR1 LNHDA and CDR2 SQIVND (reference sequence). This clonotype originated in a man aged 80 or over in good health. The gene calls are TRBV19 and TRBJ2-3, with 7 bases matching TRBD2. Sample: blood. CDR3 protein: CASSPALGGPTDTQYF. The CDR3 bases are TGTGCCAGTAGCCCCGCACTGGGAGGGCCGACAGATACGCAGTATTTT.